Below, 2 T cell receptor beta chains from the same sample are listed, as sequenced in a study of blood T cells in healthy people across ages. A second roughly 6 to 12 cycle PCR used barcoded and J-beta primers. MiXCR, run by TCRdb on the 5' RACE reads, gives a single entry per CDR3 protein. Seen here are some 1.8 million distinct CDR3 sequences, roughly 43% observed once, and the top ten hold 23%. Specimen: blood. The receptor source for this set is a human donor in good health.

V and J are TRBV24-1 and TRBJ1-2; D is unresolved. The V gene lost 4 bases and the J gene lost 2 bases, with 10 bases spanning the gap. The CDR3 extends over 14 amino acids. Germline V CDR1 and CDR2: KGHDR, SFDVKD. The CDR3 DNA is TGTGCCACCAGTGAAAACGGACGGAACTATGGCTACACCTTC. This encodes CATSENGRNYGYTF.

The chain carries TRBV12-3 or TRBV12-4 and TRBJ2-5; D is possibly TRBD2 (6 bases). Trimming cost V 3 bases and J 5 bases, with 10 bases left between them. The CDR3 is made up of 13 amino acids. The CDR3 coding sequence is TGTGCCAGCAGTTTCGGGGAGGTCGAGACCCAGTACTTC. It codes for CASSFGEVETQYF.